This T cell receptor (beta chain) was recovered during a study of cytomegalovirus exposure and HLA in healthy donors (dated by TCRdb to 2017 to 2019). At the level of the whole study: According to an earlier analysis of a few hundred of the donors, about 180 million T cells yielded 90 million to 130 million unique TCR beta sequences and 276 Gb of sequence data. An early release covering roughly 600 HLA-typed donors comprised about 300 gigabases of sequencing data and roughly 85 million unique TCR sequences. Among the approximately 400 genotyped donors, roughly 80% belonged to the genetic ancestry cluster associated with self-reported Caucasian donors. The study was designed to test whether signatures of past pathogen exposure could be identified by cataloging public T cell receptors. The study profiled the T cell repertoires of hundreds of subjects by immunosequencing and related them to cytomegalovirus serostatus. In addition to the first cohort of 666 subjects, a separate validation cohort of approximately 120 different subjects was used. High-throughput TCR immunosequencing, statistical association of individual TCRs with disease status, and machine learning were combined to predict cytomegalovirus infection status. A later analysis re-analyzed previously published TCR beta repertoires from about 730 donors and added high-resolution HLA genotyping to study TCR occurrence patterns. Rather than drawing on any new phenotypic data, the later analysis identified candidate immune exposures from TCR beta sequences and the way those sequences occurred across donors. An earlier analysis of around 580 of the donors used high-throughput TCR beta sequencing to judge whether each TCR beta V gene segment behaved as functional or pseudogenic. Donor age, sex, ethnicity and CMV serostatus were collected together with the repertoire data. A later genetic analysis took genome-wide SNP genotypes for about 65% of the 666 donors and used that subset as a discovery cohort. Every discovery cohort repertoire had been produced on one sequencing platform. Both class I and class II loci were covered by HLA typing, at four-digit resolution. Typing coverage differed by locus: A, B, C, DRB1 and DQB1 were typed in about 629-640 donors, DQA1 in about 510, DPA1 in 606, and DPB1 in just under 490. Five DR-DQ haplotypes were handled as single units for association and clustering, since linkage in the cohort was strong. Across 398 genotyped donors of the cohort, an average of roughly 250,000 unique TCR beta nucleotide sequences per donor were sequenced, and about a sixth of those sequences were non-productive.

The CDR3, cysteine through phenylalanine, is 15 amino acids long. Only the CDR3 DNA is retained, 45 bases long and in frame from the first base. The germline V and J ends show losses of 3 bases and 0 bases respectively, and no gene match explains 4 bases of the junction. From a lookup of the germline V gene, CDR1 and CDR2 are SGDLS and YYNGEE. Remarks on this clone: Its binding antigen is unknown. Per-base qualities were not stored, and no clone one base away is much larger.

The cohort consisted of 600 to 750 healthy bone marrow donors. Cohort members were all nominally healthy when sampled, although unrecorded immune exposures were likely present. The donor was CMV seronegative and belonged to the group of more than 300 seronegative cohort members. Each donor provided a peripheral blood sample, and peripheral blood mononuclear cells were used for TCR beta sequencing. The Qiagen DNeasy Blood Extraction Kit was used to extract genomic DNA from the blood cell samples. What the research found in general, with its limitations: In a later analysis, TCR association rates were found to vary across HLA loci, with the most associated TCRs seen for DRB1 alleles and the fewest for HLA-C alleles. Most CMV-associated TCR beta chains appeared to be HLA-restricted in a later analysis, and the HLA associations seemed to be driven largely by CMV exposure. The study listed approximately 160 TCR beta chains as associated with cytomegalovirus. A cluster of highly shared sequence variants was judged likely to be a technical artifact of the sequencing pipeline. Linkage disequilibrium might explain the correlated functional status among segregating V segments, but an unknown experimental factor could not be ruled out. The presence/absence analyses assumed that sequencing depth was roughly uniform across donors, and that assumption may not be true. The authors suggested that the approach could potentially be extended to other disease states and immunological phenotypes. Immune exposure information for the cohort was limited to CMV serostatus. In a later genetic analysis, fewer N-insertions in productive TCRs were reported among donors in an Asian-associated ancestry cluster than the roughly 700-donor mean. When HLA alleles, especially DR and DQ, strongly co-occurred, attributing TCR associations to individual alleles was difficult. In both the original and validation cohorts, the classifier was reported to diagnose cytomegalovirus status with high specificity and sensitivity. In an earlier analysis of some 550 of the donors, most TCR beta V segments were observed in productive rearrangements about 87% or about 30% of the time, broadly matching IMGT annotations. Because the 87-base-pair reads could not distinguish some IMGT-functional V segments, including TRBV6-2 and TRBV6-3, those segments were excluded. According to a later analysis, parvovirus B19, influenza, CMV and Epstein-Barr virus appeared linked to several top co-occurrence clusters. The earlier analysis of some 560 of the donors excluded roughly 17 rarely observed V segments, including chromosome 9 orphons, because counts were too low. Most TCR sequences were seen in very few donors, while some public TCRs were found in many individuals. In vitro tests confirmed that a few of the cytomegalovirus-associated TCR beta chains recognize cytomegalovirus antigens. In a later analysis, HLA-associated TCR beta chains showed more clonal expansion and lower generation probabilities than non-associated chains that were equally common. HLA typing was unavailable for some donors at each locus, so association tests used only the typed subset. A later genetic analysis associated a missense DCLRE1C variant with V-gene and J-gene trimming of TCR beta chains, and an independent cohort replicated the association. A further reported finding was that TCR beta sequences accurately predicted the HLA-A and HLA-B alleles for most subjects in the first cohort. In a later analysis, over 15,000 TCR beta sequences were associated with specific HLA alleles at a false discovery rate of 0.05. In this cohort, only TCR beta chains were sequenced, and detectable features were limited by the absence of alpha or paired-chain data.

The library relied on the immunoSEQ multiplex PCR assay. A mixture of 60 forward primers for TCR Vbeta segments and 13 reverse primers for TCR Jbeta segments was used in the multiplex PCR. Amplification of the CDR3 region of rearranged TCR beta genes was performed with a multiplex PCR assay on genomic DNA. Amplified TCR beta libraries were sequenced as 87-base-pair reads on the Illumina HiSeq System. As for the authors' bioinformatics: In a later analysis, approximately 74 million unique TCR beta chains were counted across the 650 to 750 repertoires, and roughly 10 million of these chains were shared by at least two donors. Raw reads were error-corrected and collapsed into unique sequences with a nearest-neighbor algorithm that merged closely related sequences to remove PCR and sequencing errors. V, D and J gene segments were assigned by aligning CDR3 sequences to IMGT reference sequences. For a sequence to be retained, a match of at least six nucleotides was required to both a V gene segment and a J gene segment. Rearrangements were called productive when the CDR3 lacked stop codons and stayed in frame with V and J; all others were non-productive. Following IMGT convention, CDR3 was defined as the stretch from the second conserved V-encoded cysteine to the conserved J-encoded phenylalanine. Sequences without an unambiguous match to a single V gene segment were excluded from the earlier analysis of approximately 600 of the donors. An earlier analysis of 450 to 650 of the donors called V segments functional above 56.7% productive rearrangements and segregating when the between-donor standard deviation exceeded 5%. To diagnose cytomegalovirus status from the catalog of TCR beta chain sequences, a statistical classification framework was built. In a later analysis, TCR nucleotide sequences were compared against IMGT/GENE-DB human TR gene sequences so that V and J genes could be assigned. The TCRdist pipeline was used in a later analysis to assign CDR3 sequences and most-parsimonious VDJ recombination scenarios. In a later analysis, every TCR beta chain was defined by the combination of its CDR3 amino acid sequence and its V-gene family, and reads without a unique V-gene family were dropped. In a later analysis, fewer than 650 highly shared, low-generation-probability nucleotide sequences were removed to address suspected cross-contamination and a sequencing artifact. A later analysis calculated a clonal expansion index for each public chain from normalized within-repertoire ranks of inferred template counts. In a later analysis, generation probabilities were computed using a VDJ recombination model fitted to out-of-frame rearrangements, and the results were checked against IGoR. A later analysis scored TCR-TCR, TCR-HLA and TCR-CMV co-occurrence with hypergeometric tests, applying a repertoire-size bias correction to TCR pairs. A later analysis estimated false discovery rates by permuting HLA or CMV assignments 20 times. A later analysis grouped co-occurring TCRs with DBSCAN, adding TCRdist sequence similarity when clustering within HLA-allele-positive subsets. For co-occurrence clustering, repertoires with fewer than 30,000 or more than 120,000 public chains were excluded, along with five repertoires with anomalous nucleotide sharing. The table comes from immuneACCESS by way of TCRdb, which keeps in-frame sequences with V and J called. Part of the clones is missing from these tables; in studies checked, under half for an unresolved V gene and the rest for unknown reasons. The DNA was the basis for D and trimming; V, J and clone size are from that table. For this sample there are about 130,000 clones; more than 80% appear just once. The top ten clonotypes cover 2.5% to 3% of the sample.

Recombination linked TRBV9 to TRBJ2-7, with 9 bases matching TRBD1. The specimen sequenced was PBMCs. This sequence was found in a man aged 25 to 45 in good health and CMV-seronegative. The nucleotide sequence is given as TGTGCCAGCAGCGAAGGGACAGGGACCTCCTACGAGCAGTACTTC. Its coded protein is CASSEGTGTSYEQYF.